These 15 T cell receptor beta chains share one sample of origin, sequenced in a study of blood T cell repertoires in COVID-19. Here immunoSEQ multiplex PCR was the method, and the copy in TCRdb shows in-frame clones only, minus some. The table includes around 260,000 clones, approximately 86% detected once. Sequenced input: peripheral blood. These receptors were obtained from a human donor with COVID-19, enrolled during active disease. The donor label of this sample is uncertain.

The J gene is TRBJ2-7, the V gene TRBV3-1 (or the pseudogene TRBV3-2), with unresolved D. Between the trimmed V and J ends, which lost 5 bases and 4 bases, there was a span of 15 bases. Looked up from germline, CDR1 is LGHDT and CDR2 is YNNKEL (reference sequence). The CDR3 is 14 amino acids. The DNA for the CDR3 is TGTGCCAGCAGCGCACAGCAGTTAGGTTACGAGCAGTACTTC. Encoded protein: CASSAQQLGYEQYF.

This chain joins TRBV6-1 and TRBJ1-2; no definite D call. Germline V gives CDR1 MNHNS, CDR2 SASEGT. The CDR3 totals 13 residues. Trimming removed 3 bases at V and 5 bases at J, with 10 bases between. CDR3: CASSDEERYGYTF. CDR3 DNA: TGTGCCAGCAGTGATGAAGAGCGGTATGGCTACACCTTC.

The rearrangement joins TRBV2 to TRBJ1-1; 7 bases are shared with TRBD1. The germline gives CDR1 SNHLY, CDR2 FYNNEI. This CDR3 has 15 residues. After removal of 7 bases from V and 1 base from J, the junction contained 9 bases not matched to a gene. This CDR3 reads CASTLWTGPNTEAFF. In nucleotides, the CDR3 is TGTGCCAGCACCCTATGGACAGGACCGAACACTGAAGCTTTCTTT.

The V and J genes are TRBV7-2 and TRBJ2-2, with TRBD2 identical over 13 bases. Germline lookup yields CDR1 SGHTA and CDR2 FQGNSA. Losses at the gene ends were 5 bases for V and 11 bases for J; bases not matched to a gene: 8. This CDR3 contains 15 residues. This CDR3 is CASSPWTSGGLELFF. CDR3 coding DNA: TGTGCCAGCAGCCCCTGGACTAGCGGGGGCCTCGAGCTGTTTTTT.

The chain carries TRBV5-4 and TRBJ2-5, with D possibly matching TRBD2 (6 bases). In germline, CDR1 is SGHNT, CDR2 YYREEE (reference sequence). Trimming stripped 5 bases from V and 3 bases from J, with 17 bases between. The CDR3 runs 15 residues. The chain's CDR3 is CASSPQAGPEETQYF. The CDR3 region has the DNA TGTGCCAGCAGTCCCCAAGCGGGCCCAGAAGAGACCCAGTACTTC. The entire variable domain, with the rest obtained from reference TRBV5-4 and TRBJ2-5, is as follows: ETGVTQSPTHLIKTRGQQVTLRCSSQSGHNTVSWYQQALGQGPQFIFQYYREEENGRGNFPPRFSGLQFPNYSSELNVNALELDDSALYLCASSPQAGPEETQYFGPGTRLLVL.

The V gene is TRBV12-5, the J gene TRBJ1-3; a weak D match, TRBD1 (5 bases). Trimming took 6 bases from V and 0 from J, leaving 12 bases between them. The CDR3 is 15 amino acids. CDR1 LGHNT and CDR2 FRNRAP come from the germline V gene. The CDR3 loop is CASGSGDHSGNTIYF. DNA for the CDR3: TGTGCTAGTGGATCGGGGGATCACTCTGGAAACACCATATATTTT.

V is TRBV6-5 and J is TRBJ2-2; TRBD2 is a possible D gene (6 bases). The CDR3 spans 16 residues. With 0 bases removed from V and 0 bases from J, the gap between germline ends came to 8 bases. CDR1 is MNHEY and CDR2 is SVGAGI in the germline V gene. This CDR3 is CASSYSGLANTGELFF. CDR3 nucleotide sequence: TGTGCCAGCAGTTACTCGGGACTCGCGAACACCGGGGAGCTGTTTTTT.

This chain joins TRBV7-9 and TRBJ1-2; 9 nucleotides align to TRBD1. Per germline, CDR1 SEHNR and CDR2 FQNEAQ (reference sequence). V lost 7 bases and J lost 1; bases outside the gene matches: 7. The CDR3 is 15 residues long. The CDR3 spells CASTRDRVNNYGYTF. CDR3 bases: TGTGCCAGCACCCGGGACAGGGTGAATAACTATGGCTACACCTTC.

The chain combines TRBV3-1 (or the pseudogene TRBV3-2) with TRBJ1-3; 8 bases match TRBD1. CDR1 LGHDT and CDR2 YNNKEL come from the germline V gene (reference sequence). The CDR3 is 16 residues long. With V trimmed by 4 bases and J by 1 base, 6 bases remained unmatched. The CDR3 DNA follows: TGTGCCAGCAGCCCCCGCAGGGGGCAATCTGGAAACACCATATATTTT. Protein product: CASSPRRGQSGNTIYF.

The V call is TRBV29-1, the J call TRBJ2-6; unclear D gene. V gave up 6 bases and J gave up 1 base, with 13 bases separating them. The germline V gene encodes CDR1 SQVTM and CDR2 ANQGSEA. The CDR3 is made up of 15 amino acids. CDR3 DNA sequence: TGCAGCGTCAGAAGTACGGGTTCTGGGGCCAACGTCCTGACTTTC. Protein sequence: CSVRSTGSGANVLTF.

The V gene is TRBV6-5, the J gene TRBJ1-1; D uncertain. Germline CDR1 and CDR2: MNHEY and SVGAGI. The CDR3 contains 14 residues. Trimming cost V 6 bases and J 0 bases, with 11 bases left between them. CDR3 residues: CASSRDYMNTEAFF. In nucleotides, the CDR3 is TGTGCCAGCAGCCGTGATTACATGAACACTGAAGCTTTCTTT.

This clone was recorded only once. At one of its ends the junction is not consistent with the germline gene, which may arise from a read error. The chain is built from TRBV4-3 and TRBJ1-2; TRBD1 is a possible D gene (5 bases). Germline CDR1 is LGHNA and CDR2 is YSLEER. The CDR3 sequence is 17 residues long. The CDR3: CANSQVPYRSPNYGYTF. CDR3 coding DNA: TGCGCCAACAGCCAAGTCCCTTACAGGAGCCCTAACTATGGCTACACCTTC.

The gene calls are TRBV27 and TRBJ1-1; D is undetermined. Germline V gene data show CDR1 as MNHEY and CDR2 as SMNVEV (reference sequence). The CDR3 is 14 residues long. Trimming took 3 bases from V and 1 from J, leaving 9 bases between them. CDR3 in DNA: TGTGCCAGCAGTTTTTTTGGGCCGAACACTGAAGCTTTCTTT. Translated, it gives CASSFFGPNTEAFF.

This chain uses TRBV5-1 with TRBJ2-1, with 10 positions matching TRBD2. The CDR3 is 14 residues long. CDR1 and CDR2 from the germline V gene are SGHRS and YFSETQ. Trimming at V came to 0 bases and at J to 9 bases, leaving 3 bases not matched to a gene. CDR3 nucleotides: TGCGCCAGCAGCTTGGCACTAGCGGGACTTGAGCAGTTCTTC. Residues: CASSLALAGLEQFF.

This clone has more than one count but fewer than ten. The chain is built from TRBV7-9 and TRBJ2-7, with 9 bases matching TRBD1. This CDR3 has 15 residues. Germline lookup yields CDR1 SEHNR and CDR2 FQNEAQ (reference sequence). The V and J ends lost 1 base and 2 bases, in that order; junction bases with no gene match: 3. This chain's CDR3 is CASSLVWTGAYEQYF. CDR3 DNA: TGTGCCAGCAGCTTAGTGTGGACAGGGGCCTACGAGCAGTACTTC.